These 28 T cell receptor beta chains were sequenced from one sample in a study of response to subunit inactivated influenza vaccine (dated by TCRdb to 2016 to 2019). The protocol used for the library was RT-PCR. For sequencing, an Illumina HiSeq 2500 was employed. TCRdb applied fastp at Q25 and MiXCR to the public reads, then kept only in-frame beta chains. Identical CDR3 proteins give one entry, which carries the most common genes and DNA. The sample profile shows about 310,000 distinct CDR3 sequences; 20% to 25% of them were found once. The ten largest make up about 9.4% of the sample. The sample here was PBMCs from blood, taken approximately 20 months after vaccination. Source of these receptors: a man in his fifties or sixties who received an inactivated influenza vaccine. Donor details come from another sample of the same person, matched by shared clones.

The V and J genes are TRBV25-1 and TRBJ2-1; 8 nucleotides align to TRBD1. The CDR3 covers 11 residues. The ends lost 4 bases at V and 10 bases at J; junction bases unmatched: 0. Per the germline V gene, CDR1 is MGHDK and CDR2 is SYGVNS. The CDR3 region has the DNA TGTGCCAGCAGTGGGGACAGGGAGCAGTTCTTC. Translation gives CASSGDREQFF. The variable domain in full, completed from reference TRBV25-1 and TRBJ2-1, reads EADIYQTPRYLVIGTGKKITLECSQTMGHDKMYWYQQDPGMELHLIHYSYGVNSTEKGDLSSESTVSRIRTEHFPLTLESARPSHTSQYLCASSGDREQFFGPGTRLTVL.

This clonotype showed up just a few times. The rearrangement joins TRBV10-3 to TRBJ1-1; D is undetermined. This CDR3 is built from 13 residues. V lost 1 base to trimming and J lost 8 bases, with 11 bases between them. Looked up from germline, CDR1 is ENHRY and CDR2 is SYGVKD. The CDR3 loop is CAISEFTHREAFF. CDR3 DNA: TGTGCCATCAGTGAGTTTACTCACAGAGAAGCTTTCTTT.

There are a few counts of this clonotype. The chain couples TRBV7-9 to TRBJ1-2, with TRBD1 as a possible D gene (5 bases). The V gene's germline CDR1 is SEHNR and CDR2 FQNEAQ (reference sequence). V was pared by 2 bases and J by 3 bases, with 13 bases between. The CDR3 is 15 residues long. CDR3 bases: TGTGCCAGCAGCTTAATTAACAGGCAGGACTATGGCTACACCTTC. This sequence encodes CASSLINRQDYGYTF.

As to this clonotype: A junction boundary mismatches the germline segment, possibly from a read error. The chain carries TRBV20-1 and TRBJ2-3, with TRBD1 matching 9 bases. The CDR3 sequence is 14 residues long. Germline V gives CDR1 DFQATT, CDR2 SNEGSKA (reference sequence). The CDR3 sequence is CSAFRDRVTDMQYF. The CDR3 DNA follows: TGCAGTGCTTTCCGGGACAGGGTGACAGATATGCAGTATTTT.

The chain recombines TRBV9 with TRBJ2-3, with 11 bases identical to TRBD2. Germline trimming cut 0 bases from V and 2 bases from J; bases unmatched to any gene: 2. Germline-derived CDR1 and CDR2 are SGDLS and YYNGEE. The CDR3 covers 16 residues. The CDR3 region has the DNA TGTGCCAGCAGCGTAGGACTAGCGGGAACCACAGATACGCAGTATTTT. It specifies CASSVGLAGTTDTQYF. The full variable domain, in which reference TRBV9 and TRBJ2-3 provide the parts outside the CDR3, is DSGVTQTPKHLITATGQRVTLRCSPRSGDLSVYWYQQSLDQGLQFLIQYYNGEERAKGNILERFSAQQFPDLHSELNLSSLELGDSALYFCASSVGLAGTTDTQYFGPGTRLTVL.

This chain connects TRBV3-1 to TRBJ1-1; 8 bases are a match to TRBD1. Germline V gene sequence: CDR1 LGHDT, CDR2 YNNKEL (reference sequence). The CDR3 length is 15 residues. Trimming removed 3 bases from V and 1 base from J; junction bases left unmatched: 4. The CDR3 nucleotides are TGTGCCAGCAGCCACGACGGACAGGGGAACACTGAAGCTTTCTTT. Its translation: CASSHDGQGNTEAFF.

The chain links TRBV18 to TRBJ1-3, with D unclear. V lost 0 bases and J 0 bases, leaving 9 bases between the germline ends. The germline CDR1 and CDR2 sequences are KGHSH and LQKENI. The CDR3 runs to 16 residues. CDR3 sequence: CASSPPYRDSGNTIYF. The CDR3 DNA sequence: TGTGCCAGCTCACCACCGTACAGAGACTCTGGAAACACCATATATTTT.

V gene TRBV4-1 combines with J gene TRBJ1-2; D gene ambiguous. With 0 bases removed from V and 8 bases from J, the gap between germline ends came to 7 bases. Germline V lookup: CDR1 MGHRA, CDR2 YSYEKL. The CDR3 is 12 amino acids. In DNA, the CDR3 is TGCGCCAGCAGCCAAGAGATCGCAGGCTACACCTTC. Its protein is CASSQEIAGYTF.

The V gene is TRBV6-2 or TRBV6-3, the J gene TRBJ2-3; D remains unclear. Germline CDR1 MNHEY, CDR2 SVGEGT. V shed 1 base and J shed 4 bases, with 9 bases lying between them. The CDR3 loop spans 14 amino acids. CDR3 loop: CASSYFGLADTQYF. CDR3 DNA: TGTGCCAGCAGTTACTTTGGGTTGGCAGATACGCAGTATTTT.

J is TRBJ2-5 and V is TRBV10-3, with 10 bases identical to TRBD1. Germline CDR1 ENHRY, CDR2 SYGVKD. V shed 4 bases, J shed 5 bases, and the junction held 7 bases outside the gene matches. The CDR3 length is 15 residues. CDR3 nucleotides: TGTGCCATCAGTGGAACGACAGGGGGCGGGGAGACCCAGTACTTC. Its translation: CAISGTTGGGETQYF.

J is TRBJ1-2 and V is TRBV6-5; a weak D match, TRBD1 (5 bases). The CDR3 has 15 residues. The germline V and J ends were trimmed by 0 bases and 7 bases, with 15 bases remaining between them. Per the germline V gene, CDR1 is MNHEY and CDR2 is SVGAGI. The CDR3 bases are TGTGCCAGCAGTTACTCGATTTTGGGGCGCGGTGGCTACACCTTC. Protein: CASSYSILGRGGYTF.

This clonotype was picked up many times. This chain connects TRBV5-1 to TRBJ1-1; D gene uncertain. In germline, CDR1 is SGHRS, CDR2 YFSETQ. The CDR3 loop spans 15 amino acids. V was shortened by 4 bases and J by 5 bases, with 18 bases between the two germline ends. This CDR3 is CASSKERGGLTEAFF. The CDR3 DNA reads as TGCGCCAGCAGCAAGGAACGGGGTGGTTTGACTGAAGCTTTCTTT.

The J gene is TRBJ2-3, the V gene TRBV7-2; no clear D. The CDR3 runs to 13 residues. Germline V gene lookup returns CDR1 SGHTA and CDR2 FQGNSA. Trimming shortened V by 4 bases and J by 4 bases, and 9 bases separated the two germline ends. This chain's CDR3 is CASSSRVSDTQYF. The CDR3 DNA sequence: TGTGCCAGCAGCTCCCGCGTTTCAGATACGCAGTATTTT.

The rearrangement uses TRBV20-1 and TRBJ2-2; 7 nucleotides align to TRBD2. This CDR3 has 14 amino acids. Germline CDR1 reads DFQATT; CDR2 reads SNEGSKA (reference sequence). Unmatched junction bases numbered 7, after V lost 6 bases and J lost 3 bases. DNA of the CDR3: TGCAGTGCAAGCGGGAAGCAGGACACCGGGGAGCTGTTTTTT. Translated, it gives CSASGKQDTGELFF.

This clonotype has a handful of counts. This chain links TRBV18 with TRBJ2-2; D is perhaps TRBD1 (5 bases). This CDR3 has 14 residues. Germline CDR1 reads KGHSH; CDR2 reads LQKENI. The germline V and J ends were trimmed by 6 bases and 1 base, with 9 bases remaining between them. This chain's CDR3 is CASSIGQNTGELFF. For the CDR3, the DNA is TGTGCCAGCTCGATTGGACAGAACACCGGGGAGCTGTTTTTT.

This clonotype was detected only a few times. V gene TRBV29-1 combines with J gene TRBJ2-3; D ambiguous. Germline assignment: CDR1 SQVTM and CDR2 ANQGSEA. This CDR3 comprises 12 residues. Trimming stripped 6 bases from V and 5 bases from J, with 12 bases between. CDR3 coding DNA: TGCAGCGTCCCAGGTTTCGGAGATACGCAGTATTTT. It is translated as CSVPGFGDTQYF.

This clonotype was recorded a few times. V gene TRBV3-1 combines with J gene TRBJ1-4; D is perhaps TRBD1 (6 bases). CDR1 is LGHDT, CDR2 YNNKEL, per germline (reference sequence). The CDR3 sequence is 17 residues long. V was cut by 1 base and J by 2 bases, with 14 bases left in between. The CDR3: CASSQVLGGFTNEKLFF. The CDR3 region has the DNA TGTGCCAGCAGCCAAGTTTTAGGGGGATTCACTAATGAAAAACTGTTTTTT.

This clonotype was counted at least ten times. V is TRBV28 and J is TRBJ2-7; D call uncertain. CDR1 is MDHEN, CDR2 SYDVKM, per germline. V was cut by 8 bases and J by 5 bases, with 4 bases left in between. The CDR3 is 9 residues long. The chain's CDR3 is CASGDEQYF. The CDR3 DNA reads as TGTGCCAGCGGAGACGAGCAGTACTTC.

The V call is TRBV10-3, the J call TRBJ1-5, with 11 bases that match TRBD1. Germline CDR1 and CDR2: ENHRY and SYGVKD. Unmatched junction bases numbered 6, after V lost 10 bases and J lost 4 bases. The CDR3 covers 14 residues. The CDR3 nucleotides read TGTGCCAGCTGGGACAGGGGGAGTAATCAGCCCCAGCATTTT. Residues: CASWDRGSNQPQHF.

In its sample, this clonotype was seen many times. The chain combines TRBV7-2 with TRBJ1-6; tentatively, D is TRBD1 (6 bases). Deletions cut 7 bases from V and 5 bases from J, with 12 bases between. The CDR3 totals 14 residues. Germline V gene lookup returns CDR1 SGHTA and CDR2 FQGNSA. For the CDR3, the DNA is TGTGCCAGCACCATCGGACAGAATAATTCACCCCTCCACTTT. Protein product: CASTIGQNNSPLHF.

The rearrangement uses TRBV19 and TRBJ1-1; 9 nucleotides align to TRBD1. Germline values: CDR1 LNHDA, CDR2 SQIVND (reference sequence). This CDR3 has 14 residues. With 7 bases clipped from V and 4 bases from J, the junction kept 7 bases outside the gene matches. The CDR3 sequence: CASTGTGFLTEAFF. The CDR3 nucleotides read TGTGCCAGTACCGGGACAGGGTTCCTCACTGAAGCTTTCTTT. Filled out from reference TRBV19 and TRBJ1-1, the complete variable domain reads DGGITQSPKYLFRKEGQNVTLSCEQNLNHDAMYWYRQDPGQGLRLIYYSQIVNDFQKGDIAEGYSVSREKKESFPLTVTSAQKNPTAFYLCASTGTGFLTEAFFGQGTRLTVV.

The chain is built from TRBV30 and TRBJ2-1; 8 nucleotides match TRBD2. Germline V lookup: CDR1 GTSNPN, CDR2 SVGIG (reference sequence). The CDR3 consists of 16 residues. V shed 1 base and J 8 bases; nucleotides not matched to a gene: 13. CDR3 loop: CAWSGWRTSLSDEQFF. CDR3 coding DNA: TGTGCCTGGAGTGGCTGGAGGACTAGCCTCTCGGATGAGCAGTTCTTC.

The chain is built from TRBV20-1 and TRBJ2-7, with 10 positions matching TRBD2. Germline assignment: CDR1 DFQATT and CDR2 SNEGSKA (reference sequence). The CDR3 loop spans 15 amino acids. V shed 6 bases, J shed 4 bases, and the junction held 12 bases outside the gene matches. CDR3 sequence reads: CSAKRGASGSYEQYF. The CDR3 region has the DNA TGCAGTGCGAAGCGTGGGGCTAGCGGGAGTTACGAGCAGTACTTC.

This clonotype was detected ten times or more. The chain links TRBV7-2 to TRBJ2-1; D perhaps matches TRBD1 (5 bases). This CDR3 comprises 14 residues. Trimming took off 7 bases at V and 7 bases at J, with 17 bases between the two ends. CDR1 is SGHTA, CDR2 FQGNSA, per germline. The CDR3 is CASKPTHSGNEQFF. In DNA form, the CDR3 reads TGTGCCAGCAAACCAACACACTCAGGGAATGAGCAGTTCTTC.

This clonotype was seen more than once but under ten times. The rearrangement links TRBV7-9 to TRBJ2-7, with 8 bases lining up with TRBD2. Trimming took 4 bases from V and 4 from J; bases not matched to a gene: 6. The CDR3 is made up of 14 amino acids. Germline values: CDR1 SEHNR, CDR2 FQNEAQ (reference sequence). The CDR3 is CASSSGTSSYEQYF. The CDR3 DNA reads TGTGCCAGCAGCTCCGGGACTAGTTCTTACGAGCAGTACTTC. Full variable domain (missing parts from reference TRBV7-9 and TRBJ2-7): DTGVSQNPRHKITKRGQNVTFRCDPISEHNRLYWYRQTLGQGPEFLTYFQNEAQLEKSRLLSDRFSAERPKGSFSTLEIQRTEQGDSAMYLCASSSGTSSYEQYFGPGTRLTVT.

This clonotype was counted only a few times. The V call is TRBV11-3, the J call TRBJ2-3, with D hard to call. CDR3 length: 15 residues. The germline V gene has CDR1 SGHNT and CDR2 YENEEA. The V end lost 3 bases, the J end lost 1 base, and 11 bases lay between the germline ends. CDR3 sequence (DNA): TGTGCCAGCAGCTTTAATCTACGGGGCACAGATACGCAGTATTTT. Protein sequence: CASSFNLRGTDTQYF.

V gene TRBV12-3 or TRBV12-4 combines with J gene TRBJ1-5, with a possible D match to TRBD1 (5 bases). The V gene lost 3 bases and the J gene lost 2 bases, with 17 bases spanning the gap. The CDR3 has 17 amino acids. The CDR3 spells CASSLSRDLGGNQPQHF. The CDR3, as DNA: TGTGCCAGCAGTTTGAGTAGGGACTTAGGGGGCAATCAGCCCCAGCATTTT.

This chain uses TRBV11-2 with TRBJ1-1; TRBD1 agrees at 8 bases. Germline V CDR1 and CDR2: SGHAT, FQNNGV. V shed 5 bases and J 6 bases; nucleotides not matched to a gene: 20. The CDR3 totals 18 residues. The CDR3 reads CASSPKPQGGLGGSEAFF. The CDR3 coding sequence is TGTGCCAGCAGCCCCAAACCACAGGGGGGACTCGGGGGATCTGAAGCTTTCTTT.